This TCR beta chain derives from a study of vaccination effects on CD4 cells after COVID-19. Study at large: Samples were given by two convalescent patients 16 days and one week before vaccination. General observations from the study: Only a few convalescent patients and no early post-infection timepoints featured in the study. In convalescents, spike-reactive clones (those seen post-vaccine) were mainly new vaccine-induced clones.

The repertoire was sequenced with immunoSEQ multiplex PCR; TCRdb's copy has only in-frame clones and lacks some. The sample consists of tens of thousands of clones, over 65% of them appearing once. The CDR3 contains 20 residues. The trim removed 4 bases at V and 7 bases at J, leaving 17 bases unmatched. Per germline, CDR1 MNHEY and CDR2 SVGEGT. Within the ViraFEST assay, antigen-specific CD4+ T cells underwent expansion with viral peptide pools prior to sequencing. Following 10 days of culture, CD4+ T cells were isolated. Between March and December 2020, the person had a SARS-CoV-2 infection that PCR confirmed. Supplemented with around 9.6 IU/ml IL-2 and 9.5 to 10 ug/ml peptides, two million PBMC per well were kept in culture. In regard to this clone: Its target is unknown.

Source: CD4+ T cells from PBMCs cultured with a peptide pool, taken before COVID-19 vaccination. The sequence was obtained from a human donor who had a prior SARS-CoV-2 infection. The chain links TRBV6-2 or TRBV6-3 to TRBJ2-1; 15 nucleotides line up with TRBD2. CDR3 sequence reads: CASSLAGLAGGPAKGNEQFF. The DNA for the CDR3 is TGTGCCAGCAGTTTAGCCGGACTAGCGGGAGGGCCGGCAAAAGGTAATGAGCAGTTCTTC.